These 29 T cell receptor beta chains were sequenced from one sample in a study of blood T cell repertoires in COVID-19. Generated by immunoSEQ multiplex PCR, the TCRdb table keeps only in-frame clones and is missing some. The sample contains hundreds of thousands of clones, about 90% of which appear only once. Sequenced sample: peripheral blood. Receptors were obtained from a woman aged 55-69 years with COVID-19, enrolled during active disease.

V and J are TRBV14 and TRBJ2-7, with D maybe TRBD1 (5 bases). The CDR3 extends over 16 amino acids. Germline values: CDR1 SGHDN, CDR2 FVKESK. Trimming pared 4 bases from V and 5 bases from J, leaving 21 bases between. The CDR3 spells CASSPTATYYAHEQYF. The CDR3 DNA reads as TGTGCCAGCAGCCCGACAGCGACATATTACGCGCACGAGCAGTACTTC.

The chain uses TRBV10-1 and TRBJ2-7, with TRBD2 identical over 9 bases. CDR1 and CDR2 (germline): WNHNN, SYGVQD (reference sequence). CDR3 length: 16 amino acids. V dropped 3 bases and J dropped 0; count of bases not matched to a gene: 6. CDR3: CASSEGAGGVSYEQYF. CDR3 nucleotides: TGCGCCAGCAGTGAAGGAGCGGGGGGTGTCTCCTACGAGCAGTACTTC.

This clone was seen a few times. The chain combines TRBV5-1 with TRBJ2-2, with 13 bases aligning to TRBD2. V dropped 1 base and J dropped 1; count of bases not matched to a gene: 1. CDR1 and CDR2 (germline): SGHRS, YFSETQ. CDR3 size: 17 residues. The CDR3: CASSLRTSGGNTGELFF. CDR3 DNA sequence: TGCGCCAGCAGCTTGAGGACTAGCGGGGGGAACACCGGGGAGCTGTTTTTT.

This sequence joins TRBV3-1 (or the pseudogene TRBV3-2) and TRBJ2-1, with D tentatively TRBD1 (6 bases). The germline CDR1 and CDR2 sequences are LGHDT and YNNKEL (reference sequence). CDR3 length: 16 residues. Trimming removed 1 base at V and 7 bases at J, with 17 bases between. CDR3 DNA: TGTGCCAGCAGCCAAGGAGGGCAGGGGTATGGTAATGAGCAGTTCTTC. It encodes CASSQGGQGYGNEQFF.

Concerning this clone itself: The junction departs from the called germline gene at one end, perhaps through a read error. V is TRBV6-5 and J is TRBJ1-5; 9 bases agree with TRBD1. Germline V gene data show CDR1 as MNHEY and CDR2 as SVGAGI. There are 15 residues in the CDR3. The CDR3 sequence is CASNYDRGDNQPQHF. The CDR3 nucleotides are TGTGCCAGCAATTACGACAGGGGGGACAATCAGCCCCAGCATTTT.

J is TRBJ2-5 and V is TRBV7-6; TRBD1 agrees at 9 bases. Germline-derived CDR1 and CDR2 are SGHVS and FNYEAQ. This CDR3 is built from 15 residues. J lost 7 bases, V lost 5 bases, and 11 bases had no gene match. Here the CDR3 reads CASSPTGGDWVTQYF. CDR3 bases: TGTGCCAGCAGCCCAACAGGGGGCGATTGGGTGACCCAGTACTTC.

The gene calls are TRBV27 and TRBJ2-1; 7 nucleotides agree with TRBD2. With 2 bases clipped from V and 5 bases from J, the junction kept 3 bases outside the gene matches. Germline-derived CDR1 and CDR2 are MNHEY and SMNVEV (reference sequence). This CDR3 region has 14 residues. CDR3 nucleotides: TGTGCCAGCAGTTTAGCGGGGGTTCACAATGAGCAGTTCTTC. As protein: CASSLAGVHNEQFF.

In this sample, this clone turned up once. The gene calls are TRBV19 and TRBJ1-2; a possible D gene is TRBD1 (5 bases). The germline gives CDR1 LNHDA, CDR2 SQIVND (reference sequence). V lost 3 bases, J lost 4 bases, and 9 bases lay in between. The CDR3 consists of 13 residues. The CDR3: CASSIGGSYGYTF. As DNA, the CDR3 is TGTGCCAGTAGTATCGGGGGTTCCTATGGCTACACCTTC.

Concerning this clone itself: The same CDR3 also results from other DNA sequences found in this sample. The rearrangement uses TRBV7-6 and TRBJ1-1; D possibly corresponds to TRBD1 (6 bases). The CDR3 loop spans 13 amino acids. The germline V gene has CDR1 SGHVS and CDR2 FNYEAQ. V was cut by 5 bases and J by 1 base, with 8 bases left in between. Written as DNA, the CDR3 is TGTGCCAGCAGCCTGGGACAGAACACTGAAGCTTTCTTT. Protein sequence: CASSLGQNTEAFF.

The V and J genes are TRBV18 and TRBJ2-3, with D uncertain. CDR3 length: 12 residues. In germline, CDR1 is KGHSH, CDR2 LQKENI. Trimming removed 3 bases from V and 3 bases from J, with 4 bases in between. CDR3 coding DNA: TGTGCCAGCTCACCTCAGACAGATACGCAGTATTTT. Translating it yields CASSPQTDTQYF.

This chain connects TRBV4-2 to TRBJ1-4, with a tentative D call TRBD1 (6 bases). V lost 4 bases, J lost 0 bases, and 9 bases lay in between. In germline, CDR1 is LGHNA, CDR2 YNFKEQ. The CDR3 contains 15 residues. CDR3 DNA: TGTGCCAGCAGCCGACAGGAGCCAACTAATGAAAAACTGTTTTTT. Protein: CASSRQEPTNEKLFF.

The chain recombines TRBV5-4 with TRBJ2-7, with unresolved D. Germline CDR1 SGHNT, CDR2 YYREEE (reference sequence). The CDR3 length is 15 residues. Trimming stripped 2 bases from V and 6 bases from J, with 18 bases between. CDR3 amino acids: CASSLRSTGLSEQYF. The CDR3 DNA reads TGTGCCAGCAGCTTAAGGAGTACCGGGTTAAGCGAGCAGTACTTC.

As DNA, the CDR3 is TGTGCCAGCAGCCAGGATTTGGGGACTAGAAGCACAGATACGCAGTATTTT. It is translated as CASSQDLGTRSTDTQYF. The chain carries TRBV4-2 and TRBJ2-3; 8 bases align to TRBD2. J was trimmed by 0 bases and V by 3 bases; bases with no gene match: 8. The CDR3 has 17 residues. Germline V CDR1 and CDR2: LGHNA, YNFKEQ.

This clone was detected once. The chain recombines TRBV3-1 (or the pseudogene TRBV3-2) with TRBJ2-3, with TRBD2 matching 10 bases. This CDR3 has 16 residues. V lost 1 base and J lost 4; bases outside the gene matches: 5. Looked up from germline, CDR1 is LGHDT and CDR2 is YNNKEL (reference sequence). CDR3: CASSQGASGGSDTQYF. The CDR3 nucleotides are TGTGCCAGCAGCCAAGGGGCTAGCGGGGGATCAGATACGCAGTATTTT.

The chain carries TRBV6-5 and TRBJ2-7; 8 bases fit TRBD2. Looked up from germline, CDR1 is MNHEY and CDR2 is SVGAGI. There are 15 residues in the CDR3. The trim removed 0 bases at V and 4 bases at J, leaving 5 bases unmatched. The CDR3 nucleotides read TGTGCCAGCAGTTACTCACTAGCGGAAGGGTACGAGCAGTACTTC. Its translation is CASSYSLAEGYEQYF.

The chain joins TRBV6-2 or TRBV6-3 to TRBJ2-4; D gene uncertain. V shed 4 bases and J shed 0 bases, with 13 bases lying between them. Germline lookup yields CDR1 MNHEY and CDR2 SVGEGT. This CDR3 contains 16 residues. The CDR3 loop reads CASSSAGALAKNIQYF. The CDR3 region has the DNA TGTGCCAGCAGTTCTGCAGGCGCCCTAGCCAAAAACATTCAGTACTTC.

The chain links TRBV28 to TRBJ1-4; the D gene is possibly TRBD1 (6 bases). The CDR3 extends over 19 amino acids. Per the germline V gene, CDR1 is MDHEN and CDR2 is SYDVKM. The V and J ends lost 3 bases and 9 bases respectively, with 29 bases between them. CDR3 residues: CASSFQGPNPGGTMKKLFF. Written as DNA, the CDR3 is TGTGCCAGCAGTTTCCAGGGCCCGAACCCAGGTGGGACAATGAAAAAACTGTTTTTT.

This sequence joins TRBV6-2 or TRBV6-3 and TRBJ1-1; unclear D gene. V shed 0 bases and J shed 4 bases, with 18 bases lying between them. CDR1 and CDR2 (germline): MNHEY, SVGEGT. CDR3 length equals 17 residues. The CDR3 reads CASSYSKEGLGFTEAFF. Here the CDR3 DNA reads TGTGCCAGCAGTTACTCGAAGGAGGGTTTAGGATTCACTGAAGCTTTCTTT.

The chain has TRBV6-4 and TRBJ1-1, with a tentative D call TRBD1 (5 bases). Trimming took 4 bases from V and 1 from J, leaving 10 bases between them. CDR1 and CDR2 (germline): MRHNA, SNTAGT. CDR3 length: 14 residues. CDR3 nucleotide sequence: TGTGCCAGCAGTGTTCACGGGGGGAACACTGAAGCTTTCTTT. It is translated as CASSVHGGNTEAFF.

The CDR3 DNA sequence: TGTGCCAGCATAACTAGACCGGGACAGGGGGCGGGGGATGGCTACACCTTC. Translating it yields CASITRPGQGAGDGYTF. The V call is TRBV28, the J call TRBJ1-2, with 12 bases matching TRBD1. This CDR3 has 17 amino acids. Germline CDR1 and CDR2: MDHEN and SYDVKM. J lost 6 bases, V lost 7 bases, and 15 bases had no gene match.

The chain links TRBV5-1 to TRBJ2-2; D is unclear. CDR3 length equals 13 residues. The germline CDR1 and CDR2 sequences are SGHRS and YFSETQ. Trimming removed 1 base from V and 1 base from J, with 2 bases in between. CDR3 sequence reads: CASSLRNTGELFF. As DNA, the CDR3 is TGCGCCAGCAGCTTGCGGAACACCGGGGAGCTGTTTTTT.

This chain joins TRBV11-2 and TRBJ1-5; 8 positions agree with TRBD1. With 5 bases clipped from V and 3 bases from J, the junction kept 3 bases outside the gene matches. CDR3 length: 14 amino acids. From germline, CDR1 is SGHAT and CDR2 FQNNGV. In DNA form, the CDR3 reads TGTGCCAGCAGCCCCAGGGGGCCCAATCAGCCCCAGCATTTT. This sequence encodes CASSPRGPNQPQHF.

V is TRBV19 and J is TRBJ2-6; possible D gene TRBD1, 6 bases. V was shortened by 8 bases and J by 2 bases, with 10 bases between the two germline ends. This CDR3 has 14 amino acids. Germline V gives CDR1 LNHDA, CDR2 SQIVND (reference sequence). The CDR3 sequence: CASAGTPGANVLTF. In DNA, the CDR3 is TGTGCCAGTGCAGGGACACCTGGGGCCAACGTCCTGACTTTC.

Here the CDR3 DNA reads TGTGCCAGCAGCCAACCTACTAGGTCAGATACGCAGTATTTT. As protein: CASSQPTRSDTQYF. The V gene is TRBV4-2, the J gene TRBJ2-3, with a weak D call TRBD2 (5 bases). CDR1 is LGHNA, CDR2 YNFKEQ, per germline. The CDR3 totals 14 residues. V was pared by 2 bases and J by 4 bases, with 10 bases between.

V is TRBV19 and J is TRBJ1-5; possibly TRBD1 for D (6 bases). The CDR3 loop spans 14 amino acids. CDR1 is LNHDA and CDR2 is SQIVND in the germline V gene (reference sequence). V lost 5 bases to trimming and J lost 1 base, with 9 bases between them. CDR3: CASSLRGSNQPQHF. The CDR3 DNA reads as TGTGCCAGTAGTCTCAGGGGAAGCAATCAGCCCCAGCATTTT.

The rearrangement joins TRBV2 to TRBJ2-3; D gene uncertain. This CDR3 spans 12 amino acids. Per the germline V gene, CDR1 is SNHLY and CDR2 is FYNNEI. V was clipped by 4 bases and J by 2 bases, with 4 bases between them. The CDR3 DNA sequence: TGTGCCAGCAGTGGGGCCACAGATACGCAGTATTTT. Amino acids: CASSGATDTQYF.

A note on this clone: The same CDR3 is also encoded by other DNA sequences in this sample. V gene TRBV6-1 combines with J gene TRBJ1-2; D gene unclear. V gave up 1 base and J gave up 2 bases, with 5 bases separating them. CDR1 and CDR2 (germline): MNHNS, SASEGT. The CDR3 has 13 residues. The CDR3 nucleotides are TGTGCCAGCAGTGAAGGGCAGAACTATGGCTACACCTTC. It is translated as CASSEGQNYGYTF.

The chain recombines TRBV5-5 with TRBJ1-5; TRBD1 matches at 7 bases. CDR1 SGHKS and CDR2 YYEKEE come from the germline V gene (reference sequence). The CDR3 is 16 residues long. J lost 1 base, V lost 1 base, and 5 bases had no gene match. CDR3 DNA sequence: TGTGCCAGCAGCTTGCAGGACAGGCTCAGCAATCAGCCCCAGCATTTT. It translates to CASSLQDRLSNQPQHF. The variable domain in full, completed from reference TRBV5-5 and TRBJ1-5, reads DAGVTQSPTHLIKTRGQQVTLRCSPISGHKSVSWYQQVLGQGPQFIFQYYEKEERGRGNFPDRFSARQFPNYSSELNVNALLLGDSALYLCASSLQDRLSNQPQHFGDGTRLSIL.

The chain employs TRBV19 and TRBJ1-2, with 9 bases lining up with TRBD1. The V and J ends lost 6 bases and 10 bases, in that order; junction bases with no gene match: 9. The CDR3 is 13 amino acids. Germline V gene sequence: CDR1 LNHDA, CDR2 SQIVND (reference sequence). CDR3 DNA: TGTGCCAGTAGGACCCGGGACAGGGTGGCCTACACCTTC. Its protein product is CASRTRDRVAYTF.